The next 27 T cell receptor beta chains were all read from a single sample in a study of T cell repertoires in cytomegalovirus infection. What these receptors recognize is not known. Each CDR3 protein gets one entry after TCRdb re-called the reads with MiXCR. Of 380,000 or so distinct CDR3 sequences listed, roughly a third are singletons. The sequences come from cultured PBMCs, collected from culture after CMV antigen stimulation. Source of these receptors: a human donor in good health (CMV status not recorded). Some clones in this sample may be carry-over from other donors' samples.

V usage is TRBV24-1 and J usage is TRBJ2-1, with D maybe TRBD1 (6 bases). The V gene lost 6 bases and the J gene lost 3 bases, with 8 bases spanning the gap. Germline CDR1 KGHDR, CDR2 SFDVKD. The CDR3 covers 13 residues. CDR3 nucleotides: TGTGCCACCAGTTACAGGGACTACAATGAGCAGTTCTTC. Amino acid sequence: CATSYRDYNEQFF.

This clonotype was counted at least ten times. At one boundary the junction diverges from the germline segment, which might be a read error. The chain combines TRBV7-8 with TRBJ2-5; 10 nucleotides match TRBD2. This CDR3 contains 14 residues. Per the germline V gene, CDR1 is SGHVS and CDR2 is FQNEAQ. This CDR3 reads CASSLEGSSGSLDF. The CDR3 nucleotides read TGTGCCAGCAGCTTAGAAGGCTCTAGCGGGAGTTTGGACTTC.

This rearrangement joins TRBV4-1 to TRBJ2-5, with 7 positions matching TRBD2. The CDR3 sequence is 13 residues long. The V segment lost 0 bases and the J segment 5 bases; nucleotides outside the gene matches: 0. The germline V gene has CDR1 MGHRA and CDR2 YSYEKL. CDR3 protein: CASSQEGGETQYF. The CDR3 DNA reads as TGCGCCAGCAGCCAAGAGGGAGGGGAGACCCAGTACTTC.

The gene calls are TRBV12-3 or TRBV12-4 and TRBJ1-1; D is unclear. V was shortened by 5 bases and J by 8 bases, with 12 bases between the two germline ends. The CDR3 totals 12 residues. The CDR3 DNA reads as TGTGCCAGCAGTAGTAGGACGGGGGAAGCTTTCTTT. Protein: CASSSRTGEAFF.

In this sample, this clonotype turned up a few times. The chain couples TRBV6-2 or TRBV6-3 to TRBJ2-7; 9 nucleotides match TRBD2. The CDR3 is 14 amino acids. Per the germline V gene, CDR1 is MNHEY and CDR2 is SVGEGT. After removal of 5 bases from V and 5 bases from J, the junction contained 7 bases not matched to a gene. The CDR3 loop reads CASSGRLAGHEQYF. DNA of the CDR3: TGTGCCAGCAGTGGGCGGCTAGCGGGACACGAGCAGTACTTC.

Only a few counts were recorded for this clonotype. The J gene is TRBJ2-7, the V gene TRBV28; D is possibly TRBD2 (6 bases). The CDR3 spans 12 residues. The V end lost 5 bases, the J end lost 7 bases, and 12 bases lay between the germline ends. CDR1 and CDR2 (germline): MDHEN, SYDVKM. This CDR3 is CASSTSLREQYF. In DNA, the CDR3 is TGTGCCAGCAGTACTAGCTTGCGGGAGCAGTACTTC.

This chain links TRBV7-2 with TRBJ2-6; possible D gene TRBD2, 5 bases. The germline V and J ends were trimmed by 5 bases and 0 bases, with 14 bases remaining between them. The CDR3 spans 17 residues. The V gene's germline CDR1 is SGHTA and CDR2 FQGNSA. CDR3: CASSHFAGFSGANVLTF. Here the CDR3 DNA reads TGTGCCAGCAGCCACTTCGCGGGCTTCTCTGGGGCCAACGTCCTGACTTTC.

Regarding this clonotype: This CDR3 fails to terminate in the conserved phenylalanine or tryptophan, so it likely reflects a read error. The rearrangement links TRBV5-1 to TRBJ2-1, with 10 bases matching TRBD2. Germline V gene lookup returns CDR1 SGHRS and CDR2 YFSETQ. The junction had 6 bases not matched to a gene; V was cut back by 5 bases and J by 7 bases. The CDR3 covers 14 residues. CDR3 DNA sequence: TGCGCCAGCAGGAGACCTAGCGGGAGTAATGAGCAGTTCTTA. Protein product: CASRRPSGSNEQFL.

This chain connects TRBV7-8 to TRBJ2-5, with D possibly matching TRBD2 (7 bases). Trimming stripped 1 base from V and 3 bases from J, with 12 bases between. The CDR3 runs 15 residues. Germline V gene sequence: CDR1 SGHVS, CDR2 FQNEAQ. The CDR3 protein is CASSLEGRGKETQYF. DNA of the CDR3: TGTGCCAGCAGCTTAGAAGGGAGGGGGAAAGAGACCCAGTACTTC.

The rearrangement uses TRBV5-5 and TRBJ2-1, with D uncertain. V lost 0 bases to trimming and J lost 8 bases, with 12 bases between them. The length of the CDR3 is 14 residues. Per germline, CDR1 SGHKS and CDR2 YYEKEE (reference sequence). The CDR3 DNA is TGTGCCAGCAGCTTGGAGTGGAGTAACGATGAGCAGTTCTTC. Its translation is CASSLEWSNDEQFF.

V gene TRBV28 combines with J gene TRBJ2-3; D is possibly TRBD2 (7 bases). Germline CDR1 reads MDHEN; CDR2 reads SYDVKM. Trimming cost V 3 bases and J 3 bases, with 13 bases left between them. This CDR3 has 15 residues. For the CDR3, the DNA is TGTGCCAGCAGTTTGTTCGCGGGGGCTACAGATACGCAGTATTTT. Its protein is CASSLFAGATDTQYF.

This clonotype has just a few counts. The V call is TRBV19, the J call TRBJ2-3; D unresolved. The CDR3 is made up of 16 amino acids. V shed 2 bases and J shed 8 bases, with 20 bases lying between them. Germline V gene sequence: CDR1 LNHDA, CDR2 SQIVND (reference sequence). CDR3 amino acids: CASSILHFAGGSTQYF. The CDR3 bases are TGTGCCAGTAGTATACTGCATTTCGCCGGCGGTTCTACGCAGTATTTT.

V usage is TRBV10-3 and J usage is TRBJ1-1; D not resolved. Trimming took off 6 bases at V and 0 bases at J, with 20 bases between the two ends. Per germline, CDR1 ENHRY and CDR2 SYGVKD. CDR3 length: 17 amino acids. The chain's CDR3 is CAISGSLGSGMNTEAFF. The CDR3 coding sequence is TGTGCCATCAGCGGGTCGTTAGGGAGCGGGATGAACACTGAAGCTTTCTTT.

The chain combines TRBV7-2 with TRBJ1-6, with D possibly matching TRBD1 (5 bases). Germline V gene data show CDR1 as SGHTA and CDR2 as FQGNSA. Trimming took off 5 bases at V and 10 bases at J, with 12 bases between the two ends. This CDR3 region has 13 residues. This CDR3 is CASSRLWDSPLHF. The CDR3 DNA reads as TGTGCCAGCAGCCGGTTGTGGGACTCACCCCTCCACTTT. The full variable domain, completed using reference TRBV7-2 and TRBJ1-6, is GAGVSQSPSNKVTEKGKDVELRCDPISGHTALYWYRQSLGQGLEFLIYFQGNSAPDKSGLPSDRFSAERTGGSVSTLTIQRTQQEDSAVYLCASSRLWDSPLHFGNGTRLTVT.

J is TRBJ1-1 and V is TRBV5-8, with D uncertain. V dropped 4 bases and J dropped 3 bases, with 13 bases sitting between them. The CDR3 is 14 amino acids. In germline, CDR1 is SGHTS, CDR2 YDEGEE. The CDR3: CASSISGPHTEAFF. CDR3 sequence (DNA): TGTGCCAGCAGCATATCCGGTCCGCACACTGAAGCTTTCTTT. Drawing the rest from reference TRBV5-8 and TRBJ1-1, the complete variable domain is EAGVTQSPTHLIKTRGQQATLRCSPISGHTSVYWYQQALGLGLQFLLWYDEGEERNRGNFPPRFSGRQFPNYSSELNVNALELEDSALYLCASSISGPHTEAFFGQGTRLTVV.

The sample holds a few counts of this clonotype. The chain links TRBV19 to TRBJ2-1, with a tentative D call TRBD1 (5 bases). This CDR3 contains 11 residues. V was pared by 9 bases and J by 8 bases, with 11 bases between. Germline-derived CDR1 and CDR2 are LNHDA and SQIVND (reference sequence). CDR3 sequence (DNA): TGTGCCAGCAGGGTTACGGATGAGCAGTTCTTC. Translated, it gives CASRVTDEQFF.

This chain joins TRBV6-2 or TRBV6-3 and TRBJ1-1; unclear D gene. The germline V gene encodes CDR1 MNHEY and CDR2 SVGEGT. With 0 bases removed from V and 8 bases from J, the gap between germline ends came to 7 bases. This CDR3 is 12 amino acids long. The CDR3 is CASSYSRGEAFF. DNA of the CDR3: TGTGCCAGCAGTTACTCGAGAGGAGAAGCTTTCTTT.

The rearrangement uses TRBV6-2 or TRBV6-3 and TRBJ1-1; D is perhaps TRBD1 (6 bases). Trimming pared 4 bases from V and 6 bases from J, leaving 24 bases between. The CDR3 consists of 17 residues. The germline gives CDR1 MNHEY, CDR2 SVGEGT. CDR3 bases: TGTGCCAGCAGTTCTCACAGGGCGGGTAACCGTTTCCCTGAAGCTTTCTTT. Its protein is CASSSHRAGNRFPEAFF.

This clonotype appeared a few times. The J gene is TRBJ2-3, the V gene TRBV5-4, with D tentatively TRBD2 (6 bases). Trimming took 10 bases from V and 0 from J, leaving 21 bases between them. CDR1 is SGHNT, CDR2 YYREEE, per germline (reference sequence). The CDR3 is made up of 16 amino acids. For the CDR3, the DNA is TGTGCCTCCCGGTTATCGCAGGGAGGAAGCACAGATACGCAGTATTTT. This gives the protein CASRLSQGGSTDTQYF.

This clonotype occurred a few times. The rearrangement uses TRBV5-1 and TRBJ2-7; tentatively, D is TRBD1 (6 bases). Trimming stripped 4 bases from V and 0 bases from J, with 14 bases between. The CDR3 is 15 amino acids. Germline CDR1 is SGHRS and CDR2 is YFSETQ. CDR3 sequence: CASSKEDSTSYEQYV. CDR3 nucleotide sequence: TGCGCCAGCAGCAAAGAGGACAGCACCTCCTACGAGCAGTACGTC.

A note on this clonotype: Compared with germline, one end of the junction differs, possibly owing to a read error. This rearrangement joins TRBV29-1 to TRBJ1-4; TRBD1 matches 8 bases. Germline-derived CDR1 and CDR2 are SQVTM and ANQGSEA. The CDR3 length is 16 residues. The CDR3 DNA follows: TGCAACGTTTCCTACCAGGGGACAGGAACTAATGAAAAACTGTTTTTT. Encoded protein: CNVSYQGTGTNEKLFF.

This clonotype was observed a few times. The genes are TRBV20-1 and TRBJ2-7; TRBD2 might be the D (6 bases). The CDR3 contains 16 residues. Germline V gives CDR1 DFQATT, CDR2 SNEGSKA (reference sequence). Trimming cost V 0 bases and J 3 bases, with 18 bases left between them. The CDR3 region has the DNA TGCAGTGCTAGAGATGGTAGCGGAGCACAACTCTACGAGCAGTACTTC. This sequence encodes CSARDGSGAQLYEQYF.

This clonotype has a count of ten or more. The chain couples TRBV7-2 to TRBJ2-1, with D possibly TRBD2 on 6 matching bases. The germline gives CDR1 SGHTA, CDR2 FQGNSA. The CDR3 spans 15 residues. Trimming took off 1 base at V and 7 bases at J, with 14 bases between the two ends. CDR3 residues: CASSLETLARNEQFF. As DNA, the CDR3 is TGTGCCAGCAGCTTAGAGACTCTAGCGCGGAATGAGCAGTTCTTC.

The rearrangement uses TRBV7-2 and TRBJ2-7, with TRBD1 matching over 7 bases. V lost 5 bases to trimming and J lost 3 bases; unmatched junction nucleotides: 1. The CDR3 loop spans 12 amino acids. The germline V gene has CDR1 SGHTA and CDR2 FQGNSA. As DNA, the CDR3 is TGTGCCAGCAGCCGGACAGGCTACGAGCAGTACGTC. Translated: CASSRTGYEQYV.

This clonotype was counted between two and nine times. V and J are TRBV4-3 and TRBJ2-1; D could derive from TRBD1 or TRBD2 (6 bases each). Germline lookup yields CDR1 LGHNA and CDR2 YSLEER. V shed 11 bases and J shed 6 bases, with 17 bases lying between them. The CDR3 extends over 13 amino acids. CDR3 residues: CAAGAEGGNEQFF. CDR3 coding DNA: TGCGCCGCCGGCGCCGAGGGGGGCAATGAGCAGTTCTTC.

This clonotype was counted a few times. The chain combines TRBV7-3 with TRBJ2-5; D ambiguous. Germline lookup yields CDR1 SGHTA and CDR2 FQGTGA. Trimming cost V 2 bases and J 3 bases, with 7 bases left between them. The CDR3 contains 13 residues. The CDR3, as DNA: TGTGCCAGCAGCTTATCCAGCAAAGAGACCCAGTACTTC. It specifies CASSLSSKETQYF.

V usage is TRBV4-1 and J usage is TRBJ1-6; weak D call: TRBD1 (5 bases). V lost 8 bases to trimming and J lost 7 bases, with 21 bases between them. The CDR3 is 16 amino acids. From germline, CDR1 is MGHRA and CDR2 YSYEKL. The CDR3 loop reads CASATTRAENNSPLHF. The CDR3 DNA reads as TGCGCCAGCGCTACCACCAGGGCCGAAAACAATTCACCCCTCCACTTT.